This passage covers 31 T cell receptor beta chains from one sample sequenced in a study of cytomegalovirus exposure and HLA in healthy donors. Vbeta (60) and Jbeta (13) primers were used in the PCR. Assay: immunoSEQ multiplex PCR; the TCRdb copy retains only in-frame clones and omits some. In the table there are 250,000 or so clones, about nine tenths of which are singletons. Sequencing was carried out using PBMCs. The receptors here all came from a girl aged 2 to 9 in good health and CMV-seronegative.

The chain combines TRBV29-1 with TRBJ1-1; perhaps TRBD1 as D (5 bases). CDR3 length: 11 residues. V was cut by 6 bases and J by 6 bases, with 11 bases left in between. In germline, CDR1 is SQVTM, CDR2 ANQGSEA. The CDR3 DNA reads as TGCAGCGTGTGGCGGGGGGCTGAAGCTTTCTTT. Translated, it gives CSVWRGAEAFF. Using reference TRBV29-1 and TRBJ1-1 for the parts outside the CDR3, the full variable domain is SAVISQKPSRDICQRGTSLTIQCQVDSQVTMMFWYRQQPGQSLTLIATANQGSEATYESGFVIDKFPISRPNLTFSTLTVSNMSPEDSSIYLCSVWRGAEAFFGQGTRLTVV.

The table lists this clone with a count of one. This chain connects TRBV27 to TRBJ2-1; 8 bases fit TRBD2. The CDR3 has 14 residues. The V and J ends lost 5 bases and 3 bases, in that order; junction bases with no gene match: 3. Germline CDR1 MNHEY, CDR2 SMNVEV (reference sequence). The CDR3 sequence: CASSLGTSYNEQFF. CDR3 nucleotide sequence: TGTGCCAGCAGTCTGGGGACTAGCTACAATGAGCAGTTCTTC.

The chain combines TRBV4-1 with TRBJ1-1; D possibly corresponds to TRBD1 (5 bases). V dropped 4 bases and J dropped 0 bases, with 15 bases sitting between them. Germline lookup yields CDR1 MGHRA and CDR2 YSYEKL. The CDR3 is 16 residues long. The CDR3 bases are TGCGCCAGCAGCCTTCGACAGAGACCCATGAACACTGAAGCTTTCTTT. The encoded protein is CASSLRQRPMNTEAFF.

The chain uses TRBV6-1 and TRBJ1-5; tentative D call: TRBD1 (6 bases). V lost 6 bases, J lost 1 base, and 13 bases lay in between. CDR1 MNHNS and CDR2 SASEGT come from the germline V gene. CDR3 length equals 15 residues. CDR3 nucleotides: TGTGCCAGCAGCGAACAGGGTTCGAGCAATCAGCCCCAGCATTTT. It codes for CASSEQGSSNQPQHF.

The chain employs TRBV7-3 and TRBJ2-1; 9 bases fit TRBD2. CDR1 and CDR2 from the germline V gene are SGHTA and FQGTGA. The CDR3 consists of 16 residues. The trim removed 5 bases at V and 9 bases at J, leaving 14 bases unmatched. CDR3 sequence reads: CASSPKSGAGGIEQFF. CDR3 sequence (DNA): TGTGCCAGCAGCCCCAAATCTGGGGCGGGGGGGATTGAGCAGTTCTTC.

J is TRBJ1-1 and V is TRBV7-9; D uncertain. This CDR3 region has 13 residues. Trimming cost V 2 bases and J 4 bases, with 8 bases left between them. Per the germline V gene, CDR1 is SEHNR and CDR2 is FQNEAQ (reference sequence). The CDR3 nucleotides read TGTGCCAGCAGCTTACTCGGAGGCACTGAAGCTTTCTTT. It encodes CASSLLGGTEAFF.

CDR3 amino acids: CASSVASGGAWAETQYF. CDR3 DNA sequence: TGTGCCAGCAGCGTGGCTAGCGGGGGGGCCTGGGCGGAGACCCAGTACTTC. The chain couples TRBV9 to TRBJ2-5; TRBD2 aligns across 12 bases. Germline loops: CDR1 SGDLS, CDR2 YYNGEE. V lost 2 bases and J lost 5; bases outside the gene matches: 10. The CDR3 is made up of 17 amino acids.

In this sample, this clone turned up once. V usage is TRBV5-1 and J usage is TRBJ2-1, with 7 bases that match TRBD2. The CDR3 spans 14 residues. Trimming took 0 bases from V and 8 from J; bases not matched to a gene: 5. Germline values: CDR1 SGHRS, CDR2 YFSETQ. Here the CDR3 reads CASSLEVAGHEQFF. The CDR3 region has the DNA TGCGCCAGCAGCTTGGAGGTAGCGGGCCATGAGCAGTTCTTC.

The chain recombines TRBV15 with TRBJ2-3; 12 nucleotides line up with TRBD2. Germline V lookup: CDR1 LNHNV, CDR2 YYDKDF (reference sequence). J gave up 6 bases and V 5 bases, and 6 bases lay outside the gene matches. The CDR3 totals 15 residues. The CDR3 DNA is TGTGCCACCAGCCCGACTAGCGGGGGAAGGGATACGCAGTATTTT. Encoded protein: CATSPTSGGRDTQYF.

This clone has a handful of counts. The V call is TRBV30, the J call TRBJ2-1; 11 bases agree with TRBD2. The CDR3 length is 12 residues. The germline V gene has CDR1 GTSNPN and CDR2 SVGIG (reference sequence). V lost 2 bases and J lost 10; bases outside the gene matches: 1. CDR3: CAWSRLAGEQFF. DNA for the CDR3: TGTGCCTGGAGTCGACTAGCGGGAGAGCAGTTCTTC.

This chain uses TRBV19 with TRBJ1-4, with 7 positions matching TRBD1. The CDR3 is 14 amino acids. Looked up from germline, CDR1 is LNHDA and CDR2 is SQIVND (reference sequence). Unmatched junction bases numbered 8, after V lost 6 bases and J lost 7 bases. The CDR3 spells CASSWTGGSEKLFF. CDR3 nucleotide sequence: TGTGCCAGTAGCTGGACAGGAGGAAGTGAAAAACTGTTTTTT.

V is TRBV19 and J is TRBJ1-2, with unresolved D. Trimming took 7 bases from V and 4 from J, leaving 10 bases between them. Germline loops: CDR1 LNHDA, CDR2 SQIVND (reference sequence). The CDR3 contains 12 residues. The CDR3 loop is CASTRVGYGYTF. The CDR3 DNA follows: TGTGCCAGTACGAGGGTTGGCTATGGCTACACCTTC.

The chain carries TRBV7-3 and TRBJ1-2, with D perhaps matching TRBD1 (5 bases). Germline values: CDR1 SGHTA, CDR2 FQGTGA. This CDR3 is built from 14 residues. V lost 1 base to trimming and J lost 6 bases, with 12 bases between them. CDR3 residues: CASSLSPGLDGYTF. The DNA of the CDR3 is TGTGCCAGCAGCTTAAGCCCAGGGCTGGATGGCTACACCTTC.

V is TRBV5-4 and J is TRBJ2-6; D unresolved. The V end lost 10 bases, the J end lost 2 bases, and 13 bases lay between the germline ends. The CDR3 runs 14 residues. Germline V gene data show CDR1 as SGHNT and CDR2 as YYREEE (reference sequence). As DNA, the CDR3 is TGTGCCCTCGCCCGGAGTCCTGGGGCCAACGTCCTGACTTTC. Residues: CALARSPGANVLTF.

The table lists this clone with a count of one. The CDR3 spells CAWSQRWGVDGYEQYF. The CDR3 bases are TGTGCCTGGAGTCAAAGGTGGGGGGTCGATGGGTACGAGCAGTACTTC. The rearrangement uses TRBV30 and TRBJ2-7; D might be TRBD2 (6 bases). Trimming took off 2 bases at V and 4 bases at J, with 21 bases between the two ends. Germline assignment: CDR1 GTSNPN and CDR2 SVGIG (reference sequence). The CDR3 totals 16 residues.

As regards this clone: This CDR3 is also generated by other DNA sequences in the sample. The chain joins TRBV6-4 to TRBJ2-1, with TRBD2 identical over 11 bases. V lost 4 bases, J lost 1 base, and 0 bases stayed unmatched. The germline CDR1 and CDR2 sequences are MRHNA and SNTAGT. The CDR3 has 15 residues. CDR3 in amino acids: CASSASGGSYNEQFF. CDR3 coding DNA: TGTGCCAGCAGTGCTAGCGGGGGGTCCTACAATGAGCAGTTCTTC.

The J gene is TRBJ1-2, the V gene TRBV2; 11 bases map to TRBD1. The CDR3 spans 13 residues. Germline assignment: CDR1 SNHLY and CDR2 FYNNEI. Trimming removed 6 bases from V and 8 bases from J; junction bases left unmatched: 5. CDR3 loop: CASRGQGAEGYTF. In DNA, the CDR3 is TGTGCCAGCAGAGGACAGGGGGCGGAGGGCTACACCTTC.

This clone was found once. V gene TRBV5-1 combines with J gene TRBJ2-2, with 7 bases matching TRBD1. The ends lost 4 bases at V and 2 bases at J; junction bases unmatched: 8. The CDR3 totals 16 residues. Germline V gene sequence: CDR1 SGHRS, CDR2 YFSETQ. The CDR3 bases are TGCGCCAGCAGCAAGGGACAGTGGCCCAACACCGGGGAGCTGTTTTTT. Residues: CASSKGQWPNTGELFF. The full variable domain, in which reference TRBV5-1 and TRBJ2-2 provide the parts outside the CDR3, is KAGVTQTPRYLIKTRGQQVTLSCSPISGHRSVSWYQQTPGQGLQFLFEYFSETQRNKGNFPGRFSGRQFSNSRSEMNVSTLELGDSALYLCASSKGQWPNTGELFFGEGSRLTVL.

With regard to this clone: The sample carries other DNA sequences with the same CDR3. CDR3 loop: CASSLGQGSYEQYF. Written as DNA, the CDR3 is TGCGCCAGCAGCCTAGGACAGGGATCCTACGAGCAGTACTTC. The rearrangement uses TRBV5-1 and TRBJ2-7; 8 bases agree with TRBD1. This CDR3 contains 14 residues. V lost 4 bases to trimming and J lost 1 base; unmatched junction nucleotides: 4. CDR1 is SGHRS and CDR2 is YFSETQ in the germline V gene. The full variable domain, in which reference TRBV5-1 and TRBJ2-7 provide the parts outside the CDR3, is KAGVTQTPRYLIKTRGQQVTLSCSPISGHRSVSWYQQTPGQGLQFLFEYFSETQRNKGNFPGRFSGRQFSNSRSEMNVSTLELGDSALYLCASSLGQGSYEQYFGPGTRLTVT.

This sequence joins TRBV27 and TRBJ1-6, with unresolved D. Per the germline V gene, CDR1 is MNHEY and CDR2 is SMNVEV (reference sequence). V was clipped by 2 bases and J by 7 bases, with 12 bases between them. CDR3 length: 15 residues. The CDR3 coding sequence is TGTGCCAGCAGTTTAGAGGGAGGGAGGAATTCACCCCTCCACTTT. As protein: CASSLEGGRNSPLHF.

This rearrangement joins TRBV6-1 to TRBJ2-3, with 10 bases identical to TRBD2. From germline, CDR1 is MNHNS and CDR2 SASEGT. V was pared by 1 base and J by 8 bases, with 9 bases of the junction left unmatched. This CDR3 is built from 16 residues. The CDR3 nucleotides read TGTGCCAGCAGTGAAGGAGCGGGGGGGCTGTGGAGTACGCAGTATTTT. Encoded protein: CASSEGAGGLWSTQYF.

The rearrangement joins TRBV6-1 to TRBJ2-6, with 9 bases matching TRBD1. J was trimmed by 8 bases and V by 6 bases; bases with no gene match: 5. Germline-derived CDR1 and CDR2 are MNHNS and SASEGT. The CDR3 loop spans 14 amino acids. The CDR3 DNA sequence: TGTGCCAGCAGACCGACAGGGGGGTCCAACGTCCTGACTTTC. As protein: CASRPTGGSNVLTF.

The CDR3 protein is CASSSLGLTYNEQFF. The CDR3 DNA reads as TGTGCCAGCAGTTCCTTGGGACTAACCTACAATGAGCAGTTCTTC. The V gene is TRBV27, the J gene TRBJ2-1; 7 bases are shared with TRBD2. V lost 4 bases and J lost 2; bases outside the gene matches: 5. The V gene's germline CDR1 is MNHEY and CDR2 SMNVEV (reference sequence). The CDR3 covers 15 residues.

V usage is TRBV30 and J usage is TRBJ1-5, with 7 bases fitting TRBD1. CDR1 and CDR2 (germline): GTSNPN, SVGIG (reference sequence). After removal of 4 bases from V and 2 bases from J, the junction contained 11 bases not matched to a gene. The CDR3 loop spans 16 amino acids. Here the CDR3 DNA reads TGTGCCTGGACGGAACAGGGGAGGTTCGGCAATCAGCCCCAGCATTTT. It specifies CAWTEQGRFGNQPQHF.

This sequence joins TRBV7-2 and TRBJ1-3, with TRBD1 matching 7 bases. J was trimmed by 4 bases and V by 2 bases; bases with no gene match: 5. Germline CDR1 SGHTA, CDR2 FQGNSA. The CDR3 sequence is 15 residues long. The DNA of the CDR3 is TGTGCCAGCAGCTTATTGGCGGGACAGGGAAACACCATATATTTT. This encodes CASSLLAGQGNTIYF.

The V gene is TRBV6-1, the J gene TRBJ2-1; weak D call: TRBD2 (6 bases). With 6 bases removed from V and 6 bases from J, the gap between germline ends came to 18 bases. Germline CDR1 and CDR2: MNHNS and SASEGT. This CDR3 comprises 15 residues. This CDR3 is CASRLEPYGGNEQFF. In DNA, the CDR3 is TGTGCCAGCAGGTTAGAGCCCTACGGGGGCAATGAGCAGTTCTTC.

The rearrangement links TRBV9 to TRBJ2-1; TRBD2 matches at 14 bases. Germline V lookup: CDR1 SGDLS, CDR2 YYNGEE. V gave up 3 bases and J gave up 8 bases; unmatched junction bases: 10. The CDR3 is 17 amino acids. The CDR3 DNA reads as TGTGCCAGCAGCGGAGGGACTAGCGGGAGTATTTGGGATGAGCAGTTCTTC. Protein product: CASSGGTSGSIWDEQFF.

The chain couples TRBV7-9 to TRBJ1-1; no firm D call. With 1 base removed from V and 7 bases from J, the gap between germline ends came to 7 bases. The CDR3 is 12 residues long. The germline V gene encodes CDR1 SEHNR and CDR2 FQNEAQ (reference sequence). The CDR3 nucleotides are TGTGCCAGCAGCTTAGGAGGGAGTGAAGCTTTCTTT. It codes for CASSLGGSEAFF. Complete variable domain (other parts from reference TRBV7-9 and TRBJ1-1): DTGVSQNPRHKITKRGQNVTFRCDPISEHNRLYWYRQTLGQGPEFLTYFQNEAQLEKSRLLSDRFSAERPKGSFSTLEIQRTEQGDSAMYLCASSLGGSEAFFGQGTRLTVV.

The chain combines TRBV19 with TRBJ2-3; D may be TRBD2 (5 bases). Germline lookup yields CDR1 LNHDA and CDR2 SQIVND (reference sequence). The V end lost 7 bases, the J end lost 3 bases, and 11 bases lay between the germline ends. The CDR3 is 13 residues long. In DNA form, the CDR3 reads TGTGCCAGTAAAAACAGCGGAACAGATACGCAGTATTTT. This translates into CASKNSGTDTQYF.

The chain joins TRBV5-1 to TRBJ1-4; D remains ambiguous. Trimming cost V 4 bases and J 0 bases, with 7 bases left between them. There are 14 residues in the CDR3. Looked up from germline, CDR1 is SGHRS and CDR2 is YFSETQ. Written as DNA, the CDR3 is TGCGCCAGCAGCATAGCCTCAACTAATGAAAAACTGTTTTTT. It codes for CASSIASTNEKLFF.

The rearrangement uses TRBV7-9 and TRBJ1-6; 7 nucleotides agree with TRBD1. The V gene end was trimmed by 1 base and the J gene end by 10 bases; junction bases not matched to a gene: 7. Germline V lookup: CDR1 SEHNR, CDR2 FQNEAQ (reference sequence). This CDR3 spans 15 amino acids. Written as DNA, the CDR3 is TGTGCCAGCAGCTTAGAAGTAGGGGGCCGATCACCCCTCCACTTT. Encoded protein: CASSLEVGGRSPLHF.